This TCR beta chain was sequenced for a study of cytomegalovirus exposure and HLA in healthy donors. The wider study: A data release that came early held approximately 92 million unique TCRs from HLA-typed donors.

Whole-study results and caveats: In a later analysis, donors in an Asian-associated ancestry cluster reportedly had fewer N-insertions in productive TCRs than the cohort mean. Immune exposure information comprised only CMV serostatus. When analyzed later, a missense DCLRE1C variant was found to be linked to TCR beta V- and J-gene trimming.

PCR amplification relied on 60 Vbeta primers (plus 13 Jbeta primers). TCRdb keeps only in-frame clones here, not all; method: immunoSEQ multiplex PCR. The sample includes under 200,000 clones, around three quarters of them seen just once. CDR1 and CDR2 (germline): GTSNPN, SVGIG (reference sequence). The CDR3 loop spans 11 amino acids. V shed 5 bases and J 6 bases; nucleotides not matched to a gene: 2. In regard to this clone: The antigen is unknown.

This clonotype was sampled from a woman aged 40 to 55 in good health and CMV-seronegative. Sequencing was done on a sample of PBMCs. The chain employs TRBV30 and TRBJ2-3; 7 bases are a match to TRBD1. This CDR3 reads CAWEGADTQYF. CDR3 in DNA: TGTGCCTGGGAGGGGGCGGATACGCAGTATTTT.